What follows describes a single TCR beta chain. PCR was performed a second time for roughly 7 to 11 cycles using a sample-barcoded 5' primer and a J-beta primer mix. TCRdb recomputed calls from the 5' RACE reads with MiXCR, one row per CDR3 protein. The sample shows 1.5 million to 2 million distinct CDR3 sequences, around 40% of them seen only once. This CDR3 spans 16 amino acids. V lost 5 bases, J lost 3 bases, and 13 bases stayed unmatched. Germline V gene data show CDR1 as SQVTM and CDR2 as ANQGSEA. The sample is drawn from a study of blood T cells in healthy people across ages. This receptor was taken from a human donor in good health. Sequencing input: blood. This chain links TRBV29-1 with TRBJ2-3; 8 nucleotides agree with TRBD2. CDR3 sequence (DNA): TGCAGCGTTAAAGGGTCGGCGGGGGGTAGGACAGATACGCAGTATTTT. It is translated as CSVKGSAGGRTDTQYF.